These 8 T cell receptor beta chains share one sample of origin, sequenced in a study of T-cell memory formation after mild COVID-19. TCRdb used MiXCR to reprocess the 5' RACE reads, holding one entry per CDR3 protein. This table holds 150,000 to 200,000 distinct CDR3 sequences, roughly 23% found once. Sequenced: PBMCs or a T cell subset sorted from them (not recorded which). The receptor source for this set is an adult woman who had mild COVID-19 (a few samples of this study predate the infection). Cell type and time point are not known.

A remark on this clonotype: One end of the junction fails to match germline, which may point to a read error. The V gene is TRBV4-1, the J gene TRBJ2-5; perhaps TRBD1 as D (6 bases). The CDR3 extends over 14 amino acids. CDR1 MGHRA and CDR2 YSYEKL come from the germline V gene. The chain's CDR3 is CASSPATGGGYGEF. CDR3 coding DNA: TGCGCCAGCAGCCCGGCAACCGGTGGGGGCTATGGGGAGTTC.

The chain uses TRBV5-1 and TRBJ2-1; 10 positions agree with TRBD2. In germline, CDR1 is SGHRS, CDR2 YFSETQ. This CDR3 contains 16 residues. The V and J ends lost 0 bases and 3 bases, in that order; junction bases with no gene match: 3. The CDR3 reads CASSLGLAGVYNEQFF. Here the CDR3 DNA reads TGCGCCAGCAGCTTGGGCCTAGCGGGGGTCTACAATGAGCAGTTCTTC.

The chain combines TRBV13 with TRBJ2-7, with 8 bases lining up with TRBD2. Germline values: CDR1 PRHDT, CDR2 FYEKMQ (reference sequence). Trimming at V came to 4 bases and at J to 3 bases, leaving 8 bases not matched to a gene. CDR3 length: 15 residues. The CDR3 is CASSYGLAGIYEQYF. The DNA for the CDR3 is TGTGCCAGCAGCTATGGGCTAGCGGGCATCTACGAGCAGTACTTC.

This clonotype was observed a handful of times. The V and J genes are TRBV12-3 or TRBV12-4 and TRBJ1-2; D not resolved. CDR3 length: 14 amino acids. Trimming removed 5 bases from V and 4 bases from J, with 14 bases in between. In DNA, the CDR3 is TGTGCCAGCAGTGACTTAGAGCACCTCTATGGCTACACCTTC. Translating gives CASSDLEHLYGYTF.

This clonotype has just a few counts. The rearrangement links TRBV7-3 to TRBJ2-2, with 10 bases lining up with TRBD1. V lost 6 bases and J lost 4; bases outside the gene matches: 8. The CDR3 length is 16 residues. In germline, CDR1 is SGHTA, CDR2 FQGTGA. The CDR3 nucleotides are TGTGCCAGCAGTCCCGGACAGGGGGGTGGCACCGGGGAGCTGTTTTTT. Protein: CASSPGQGGGTGELFF. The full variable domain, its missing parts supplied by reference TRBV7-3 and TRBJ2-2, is GAGVSQTPSNKVTEKGKYVELRCDPISGHTALYWYRQSLGQGPEFLIYFQGTGAADDSGLPNDRFFAVRPEGSVSTLKIQRTERGDSAVYLCASSPGQGGGTGELFFGEGSRLTVL.

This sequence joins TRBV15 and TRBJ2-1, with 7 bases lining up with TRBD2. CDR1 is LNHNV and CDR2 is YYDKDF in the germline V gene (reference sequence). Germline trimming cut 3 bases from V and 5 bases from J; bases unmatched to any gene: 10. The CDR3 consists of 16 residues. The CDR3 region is CATSSHPGTKDNEQFF. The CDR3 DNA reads TGTGCCACCAGCAGCCACCCCGGGACTAAAGACAATGAGCAGTTCTTC.

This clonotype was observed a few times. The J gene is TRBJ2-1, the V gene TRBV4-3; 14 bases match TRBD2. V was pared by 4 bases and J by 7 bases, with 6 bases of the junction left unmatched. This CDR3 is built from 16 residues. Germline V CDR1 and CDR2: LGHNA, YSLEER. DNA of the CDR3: TGCGCCAGCAGCCGCTCGGGACTAGCGGGAGAGAATGAGCAGTTCTTC. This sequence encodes CASSRSGLAGENEQFF.

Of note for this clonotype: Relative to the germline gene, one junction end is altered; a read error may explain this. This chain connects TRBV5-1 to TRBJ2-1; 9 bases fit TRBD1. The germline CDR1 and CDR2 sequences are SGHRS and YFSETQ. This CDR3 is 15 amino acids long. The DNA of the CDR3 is TGTGCCAGCAGCATGGGACAGGGATCCTACAATGAGCAGTTCTTC. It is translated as CASSMGQGSYNEQFF.